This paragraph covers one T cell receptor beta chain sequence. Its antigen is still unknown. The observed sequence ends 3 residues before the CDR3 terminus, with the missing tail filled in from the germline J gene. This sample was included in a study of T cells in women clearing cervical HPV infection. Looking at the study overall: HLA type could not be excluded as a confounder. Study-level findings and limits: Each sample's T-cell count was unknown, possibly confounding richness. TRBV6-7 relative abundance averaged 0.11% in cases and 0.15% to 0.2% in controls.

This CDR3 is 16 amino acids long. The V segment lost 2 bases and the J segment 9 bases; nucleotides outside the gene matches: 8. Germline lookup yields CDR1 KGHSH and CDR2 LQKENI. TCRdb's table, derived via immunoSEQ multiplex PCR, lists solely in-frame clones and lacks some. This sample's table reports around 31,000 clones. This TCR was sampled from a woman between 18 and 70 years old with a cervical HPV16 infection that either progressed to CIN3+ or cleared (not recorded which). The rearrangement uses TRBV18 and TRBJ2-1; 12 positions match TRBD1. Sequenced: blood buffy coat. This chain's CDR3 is CASSPSGQGAGSEQFF. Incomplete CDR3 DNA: TGTGCCAGCTCACCATCGGGACAGGGGGCGGGGAGTGAG. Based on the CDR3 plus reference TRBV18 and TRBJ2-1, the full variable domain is NAGVMQNPRHLVRRRGQEARLRCSPMKGHSHVYWYRQLPEEGLKFMVYLQKENIIDESGMPKERFSAEFPKEGPSILRIQQVVRGDSAAYFCASSPSGQGAGSEQFFGPGTRLTVL.